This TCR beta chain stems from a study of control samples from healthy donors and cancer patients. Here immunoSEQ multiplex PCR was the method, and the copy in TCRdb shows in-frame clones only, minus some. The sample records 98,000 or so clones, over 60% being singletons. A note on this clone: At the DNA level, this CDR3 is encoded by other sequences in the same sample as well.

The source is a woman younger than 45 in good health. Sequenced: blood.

The CDR3 reads CASSLAGANTEAFF. CDR3 in DNA: TGTGCCAGCAGTCTGGCAGGAGCGAACACTGAAGCTTTCTTT. The V and J genes are TRBV5-5 and TRBJ1-1; D is undetermined. The CDR3 has 14 amino acids. In germline, CDR1 is SGHKS, CDR2 YYEKEE (reference sequence). The V end was cut by 5 bases, the J end by 1 base, with 12 bases between.